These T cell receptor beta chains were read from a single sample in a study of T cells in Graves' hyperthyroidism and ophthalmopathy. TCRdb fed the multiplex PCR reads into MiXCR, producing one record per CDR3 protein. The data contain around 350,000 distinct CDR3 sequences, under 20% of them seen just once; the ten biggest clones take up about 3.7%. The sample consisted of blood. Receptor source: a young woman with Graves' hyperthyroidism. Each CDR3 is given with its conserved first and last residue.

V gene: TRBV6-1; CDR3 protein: CASRPFWAGELFF
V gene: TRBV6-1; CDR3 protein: CASSEKWAWNTEAFF
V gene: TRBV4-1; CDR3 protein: CASSQEGTANYGYTF
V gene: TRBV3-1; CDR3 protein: CASSPIGAFTEKLFF
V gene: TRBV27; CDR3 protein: CASSSRPGGSYNSPLHF
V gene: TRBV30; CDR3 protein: CAWSSRTGGFSETQYF
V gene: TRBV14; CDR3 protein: CASRQVDNSPLHF
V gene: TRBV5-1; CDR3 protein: CASSVAGSRNTEAFF
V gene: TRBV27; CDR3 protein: CASKRKTQYF
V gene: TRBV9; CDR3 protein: CASSVGLAQNIQYF
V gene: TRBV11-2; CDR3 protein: CASSPMRLATLSGANVLTF
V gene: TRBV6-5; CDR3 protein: CASSSWKVEETQYF
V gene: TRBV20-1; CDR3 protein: CSAGSGVREQYF
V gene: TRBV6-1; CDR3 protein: CASSEEGMGSYEQYF
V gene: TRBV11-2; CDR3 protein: CASSPNREEAFF
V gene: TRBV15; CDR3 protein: CATSRDRQVRPEAFF
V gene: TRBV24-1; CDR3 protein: CATSPGSYGYTF